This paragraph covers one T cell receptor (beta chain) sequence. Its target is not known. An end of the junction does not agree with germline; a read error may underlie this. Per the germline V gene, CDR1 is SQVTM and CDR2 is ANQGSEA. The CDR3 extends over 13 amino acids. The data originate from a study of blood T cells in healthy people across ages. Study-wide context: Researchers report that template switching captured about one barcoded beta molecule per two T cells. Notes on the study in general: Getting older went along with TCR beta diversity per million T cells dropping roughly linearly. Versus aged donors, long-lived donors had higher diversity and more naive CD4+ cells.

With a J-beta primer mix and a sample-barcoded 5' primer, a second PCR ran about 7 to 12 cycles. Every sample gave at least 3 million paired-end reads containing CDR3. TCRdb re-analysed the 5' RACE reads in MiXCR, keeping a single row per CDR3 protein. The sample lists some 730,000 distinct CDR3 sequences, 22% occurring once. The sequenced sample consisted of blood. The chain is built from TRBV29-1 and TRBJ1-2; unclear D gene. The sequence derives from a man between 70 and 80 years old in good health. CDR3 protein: CSIDPGINYGYTF. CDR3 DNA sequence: TGCAGCATTGACCCGGGGATTAACTATGGCTACACCTTC.